The clone carrying this T cell receptor (beta chain) was counted a few times. In the same sample, other DNA sequences code for this CDR3. The V end was cut by 4 bases, the J end by 2 bases, with 8 bases between. CDR3 length: 13 residues. CDR1 MNHEY and CDR2 SVGAGI come from the germline V gene. These data belong to a study of blood T cell repertoires in COVID-19. Study in general: Sites in the United States, Italy and Spain provided acute and convalescent COVID-19 samples.

Generated by immunoSEQ multiplex PCR, the TCRdb table keeps only in-frame clones and is missing some. The sample carries roughly 160,000 clones, around 74% recorded once. The source is a woman aged 80 or over with acute or convalescent COVID-19. The chain carries TRBV6-5 and TRBJ1-2; D might be TRBD1 (6 bases). Source material: peripheral blood. The CDR3 nucleotides are TGTGCCAGCAGTTCCCAGGGGAACTATGGCTACACCTTC. The encoded protein is CASSSQGNYGYTF.